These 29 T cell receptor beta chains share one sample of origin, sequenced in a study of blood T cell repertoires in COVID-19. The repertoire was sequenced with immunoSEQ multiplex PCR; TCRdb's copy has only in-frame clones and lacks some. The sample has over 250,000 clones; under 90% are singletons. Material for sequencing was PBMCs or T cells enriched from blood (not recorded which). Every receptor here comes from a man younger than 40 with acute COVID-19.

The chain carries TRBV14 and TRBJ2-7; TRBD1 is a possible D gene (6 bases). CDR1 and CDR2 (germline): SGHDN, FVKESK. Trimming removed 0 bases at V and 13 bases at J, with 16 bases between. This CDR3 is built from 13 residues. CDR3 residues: CASSQEIYRELYV. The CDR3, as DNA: TGTGCCAGCAGCCAAGAAATATACAGGGAGTTATACGTC.

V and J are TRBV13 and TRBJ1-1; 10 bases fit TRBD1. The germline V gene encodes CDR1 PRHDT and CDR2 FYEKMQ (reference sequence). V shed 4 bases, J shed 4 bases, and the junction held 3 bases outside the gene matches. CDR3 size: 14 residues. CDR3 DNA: TGTGCCAGCAGCTCTGGACAGGGGGGCACTGAAGCTTTCTTT. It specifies CASSSGQGGTEAFF.

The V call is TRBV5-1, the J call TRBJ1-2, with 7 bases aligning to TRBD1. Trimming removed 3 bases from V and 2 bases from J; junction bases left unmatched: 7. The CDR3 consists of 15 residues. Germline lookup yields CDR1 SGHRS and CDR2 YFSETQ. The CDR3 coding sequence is TGCGCCAGCAGCTCCCTCAGGGGGAACAACTATGGCTACACCTTC. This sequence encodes CASSSLRGNNYGYTF.

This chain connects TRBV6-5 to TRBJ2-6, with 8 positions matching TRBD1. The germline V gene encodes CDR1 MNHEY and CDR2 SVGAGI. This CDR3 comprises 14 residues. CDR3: CAVRGRTGANVLTF. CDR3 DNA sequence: TGTGCGGTCAGGGGGCGGACTGGGGCCAACGTCCTGACTTTC.

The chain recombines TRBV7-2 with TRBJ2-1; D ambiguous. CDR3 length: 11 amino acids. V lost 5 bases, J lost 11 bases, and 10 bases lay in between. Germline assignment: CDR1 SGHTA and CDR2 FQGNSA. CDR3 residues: CASSPYGQQFF. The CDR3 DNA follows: TGTGCCAGCAGCCCCTATGGGCAGCAGTTCTTC.

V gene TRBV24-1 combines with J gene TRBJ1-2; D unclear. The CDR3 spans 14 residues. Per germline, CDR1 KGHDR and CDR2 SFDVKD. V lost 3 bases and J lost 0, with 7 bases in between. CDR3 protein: CATSDRTANYGYTF. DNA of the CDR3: TGTGCCACCAGTGATCGTACAGCTAACTATGGCTACACCTTC.

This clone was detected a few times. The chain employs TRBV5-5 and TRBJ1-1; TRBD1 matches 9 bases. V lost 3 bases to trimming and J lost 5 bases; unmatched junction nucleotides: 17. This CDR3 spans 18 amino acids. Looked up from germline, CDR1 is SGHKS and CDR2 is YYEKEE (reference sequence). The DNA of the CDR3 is TGTGCCAGCAGCTGGCGAGCCCGGGACAGGGTGGTAGAAACTGAAGCTTTCTTT. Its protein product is CASSWRARDRVVETEAFF.

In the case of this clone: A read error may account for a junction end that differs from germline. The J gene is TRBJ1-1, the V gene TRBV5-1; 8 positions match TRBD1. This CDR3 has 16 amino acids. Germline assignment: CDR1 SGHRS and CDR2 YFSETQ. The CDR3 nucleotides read TGTGCCAGCAGCTCCTTTCCTGGACAGGGTAACACTGAAGCTTTCTTT. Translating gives CASSSFPGQGNTEAFF.

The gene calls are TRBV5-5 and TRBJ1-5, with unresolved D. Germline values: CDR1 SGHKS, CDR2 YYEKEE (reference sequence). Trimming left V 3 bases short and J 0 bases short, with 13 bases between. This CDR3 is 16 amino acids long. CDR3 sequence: CASSSDQAHSNQPQHF. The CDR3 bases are TGTGCCAGCAGCTCGGATCAGGCCCATAGCAATCAGCCCCAGCATTTT. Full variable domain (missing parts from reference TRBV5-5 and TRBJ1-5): DAGVTQSPTHLIKTRGQQVTLRCSPISGHKSVSWYQQVLGQGPQFIFQYYEKEERGRGNFPDRFSARQFPNYSSELNVNALLLGDSALYLCASSSDQAHSNQPQHFGDGTRLSIL.

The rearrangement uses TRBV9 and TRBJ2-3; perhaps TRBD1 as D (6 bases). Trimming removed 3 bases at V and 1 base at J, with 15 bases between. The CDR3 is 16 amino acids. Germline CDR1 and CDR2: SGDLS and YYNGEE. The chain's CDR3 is CASSASPGHRTDTQYF. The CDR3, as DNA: TGTGCCAGCAGCGCTTCACCGGGACACCGCACAGATACGCAGTATTTT.

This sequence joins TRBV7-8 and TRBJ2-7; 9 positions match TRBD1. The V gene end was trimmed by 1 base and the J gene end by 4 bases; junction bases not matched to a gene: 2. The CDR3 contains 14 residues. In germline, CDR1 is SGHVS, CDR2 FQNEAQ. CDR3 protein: CASSLDGTGYEQYV. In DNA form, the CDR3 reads TGTGCCAGCAGCTTAGACGGGACAGGGTACGAGCAGTACGTC.

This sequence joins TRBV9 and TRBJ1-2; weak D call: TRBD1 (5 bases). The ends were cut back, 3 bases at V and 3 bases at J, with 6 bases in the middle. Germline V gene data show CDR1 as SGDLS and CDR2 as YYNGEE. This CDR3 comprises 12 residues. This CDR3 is CASSARDYGYTF. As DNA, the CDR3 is TGTGCCAGCAGCGCCAGGGACTATGGCTACACCTTC.

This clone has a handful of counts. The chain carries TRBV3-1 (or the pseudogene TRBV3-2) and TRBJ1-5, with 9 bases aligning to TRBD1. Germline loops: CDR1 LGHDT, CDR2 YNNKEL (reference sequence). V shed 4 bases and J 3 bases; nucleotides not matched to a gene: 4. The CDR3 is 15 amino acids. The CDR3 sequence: CASSRRTGDNQPQHF. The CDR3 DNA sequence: TGTGCCAGCAGCCGACGGACAGGGGACAATCAGCCCCAGCATTTT.

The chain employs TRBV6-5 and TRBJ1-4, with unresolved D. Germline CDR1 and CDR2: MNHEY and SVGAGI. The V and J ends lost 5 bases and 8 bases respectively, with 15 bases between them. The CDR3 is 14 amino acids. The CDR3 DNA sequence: TGTGCCAGCAGTCCGTGGGAGGGCGGCGAAAAACTGTTTTTT. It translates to CASSPWEGGEKLFF.

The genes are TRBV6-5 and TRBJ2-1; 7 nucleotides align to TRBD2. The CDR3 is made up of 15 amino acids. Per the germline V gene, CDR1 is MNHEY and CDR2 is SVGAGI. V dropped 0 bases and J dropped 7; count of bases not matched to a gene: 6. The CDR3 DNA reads TGTGCCAGCAGTTACTCATCAAACGGGAGGAATGAGCAGTTCTTC. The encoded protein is CASSYSSNGRNEQFF.

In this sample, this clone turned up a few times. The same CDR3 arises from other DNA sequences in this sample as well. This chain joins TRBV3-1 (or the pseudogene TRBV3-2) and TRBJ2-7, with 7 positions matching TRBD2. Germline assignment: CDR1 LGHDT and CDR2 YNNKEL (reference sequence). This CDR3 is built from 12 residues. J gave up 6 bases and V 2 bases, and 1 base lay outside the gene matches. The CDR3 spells CASSQPGGEQYV. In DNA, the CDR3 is TGTGCCAGCAGCCAACCGGGAGGCGAGCAGTACGTC.

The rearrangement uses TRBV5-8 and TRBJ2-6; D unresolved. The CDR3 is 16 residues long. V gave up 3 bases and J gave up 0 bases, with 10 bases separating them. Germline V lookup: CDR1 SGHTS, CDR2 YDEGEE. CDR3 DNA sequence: TGTGCCAGCAGCTCCGGTTGGAGCTCTGGGGCCAACGTCCTGACTTTC. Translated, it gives CASSSGWSSGANVLTF.

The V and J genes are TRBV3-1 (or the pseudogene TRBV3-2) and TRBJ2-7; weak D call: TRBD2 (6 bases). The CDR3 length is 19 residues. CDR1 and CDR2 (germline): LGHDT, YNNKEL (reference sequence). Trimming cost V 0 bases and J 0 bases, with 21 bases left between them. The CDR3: CASSQEGPSSRGISYEQYV. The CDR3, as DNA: TGTGCCAGCAGCCAAGAGGGTCCATCCAGCCGGGGGATCTCCTACGAGCAGTACGTC.

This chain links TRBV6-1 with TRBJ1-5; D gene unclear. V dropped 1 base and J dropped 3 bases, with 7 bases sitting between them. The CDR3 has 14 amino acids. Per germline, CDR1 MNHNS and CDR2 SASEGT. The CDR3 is CASSEGSSNQPQHF. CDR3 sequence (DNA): TGTGCCAGCAGTGAAGGGAGTTCCAATCAGCCCCAGCATTTT.

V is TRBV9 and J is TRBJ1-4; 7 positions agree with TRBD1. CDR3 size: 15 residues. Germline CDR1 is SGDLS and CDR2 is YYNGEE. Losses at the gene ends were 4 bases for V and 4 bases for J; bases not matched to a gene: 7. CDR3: CASSLSGGNNEKLFF. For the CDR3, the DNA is TGTGCCAGCAGCTTATCAGGGGGTAATAATGAAAAACTGTTTTTT. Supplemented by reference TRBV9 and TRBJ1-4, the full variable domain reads DSGVTQTPKHLITATGQRVTLRCSPRSGDLSVYWYQQSLDQGLQFLIQYYNGEERAKGNILERFSAQQFPDLHSELNLSSLELGDSALYFCASSLSGGNNEKLFFGSGTQLSVL.

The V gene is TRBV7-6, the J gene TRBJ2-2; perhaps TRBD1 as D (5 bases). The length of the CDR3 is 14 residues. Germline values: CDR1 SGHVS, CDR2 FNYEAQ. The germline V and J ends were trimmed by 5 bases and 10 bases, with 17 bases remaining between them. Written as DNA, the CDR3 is TGTGCCAGCAGCCCCCCGGAAGGGGCGGAGGAGCTGTTTTTT. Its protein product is CASSPPEGAEELFF.

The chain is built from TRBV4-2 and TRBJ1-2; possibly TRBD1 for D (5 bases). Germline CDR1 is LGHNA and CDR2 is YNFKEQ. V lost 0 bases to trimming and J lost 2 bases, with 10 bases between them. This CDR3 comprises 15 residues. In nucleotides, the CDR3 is TGTGCCAGCAGCCAAGATCTACGACAGAACTATGGCTACACCTTC. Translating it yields CASSQDLRQNYGYTF.

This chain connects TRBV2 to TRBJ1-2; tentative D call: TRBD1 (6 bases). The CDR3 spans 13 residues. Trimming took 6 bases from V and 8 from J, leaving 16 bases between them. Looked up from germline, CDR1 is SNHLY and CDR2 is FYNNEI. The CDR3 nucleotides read TGTGCCAGCAGGGATTCAGGGGAAGGGGGCTACACCTTC. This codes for CASRDSGEGGYTF.

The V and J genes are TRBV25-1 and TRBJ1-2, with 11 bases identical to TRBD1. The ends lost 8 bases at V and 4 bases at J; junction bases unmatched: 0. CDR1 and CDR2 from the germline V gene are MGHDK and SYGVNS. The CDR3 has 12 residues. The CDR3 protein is CASGTGGYGYTF. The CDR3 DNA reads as TGTGCCAGCGGGACAGGGGGCTATGGCTACACCTTC.

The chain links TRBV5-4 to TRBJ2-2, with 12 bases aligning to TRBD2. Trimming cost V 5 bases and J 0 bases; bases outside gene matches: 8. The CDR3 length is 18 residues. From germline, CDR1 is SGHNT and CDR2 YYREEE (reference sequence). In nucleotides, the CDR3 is TGTGCCAGCAGGGCCGGGACTAGCGGGCCACCGAACACCGGGGAGCTGTTTTTT. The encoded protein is CASRAGTSGPPNTGELFF. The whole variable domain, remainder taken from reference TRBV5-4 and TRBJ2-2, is ETGVTQSPTHLIKTRGQQVTLRCSSQSGHNTVSWYQQALGQGPQFIFQYYREEENGRGNFPPRFSGLQFPNYSSELNVNALELDDSALYLCASRAGTSGPPNTGELFFGEGSRLTVL.

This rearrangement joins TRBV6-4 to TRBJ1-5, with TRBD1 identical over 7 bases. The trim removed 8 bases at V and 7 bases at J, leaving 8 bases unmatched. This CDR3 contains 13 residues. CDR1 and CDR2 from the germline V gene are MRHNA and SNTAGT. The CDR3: CASSQGEGQPQHF. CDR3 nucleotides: TGTGCCAGCTCCCAGGGGGAAGGCCAGCCCCAGCATTTT.

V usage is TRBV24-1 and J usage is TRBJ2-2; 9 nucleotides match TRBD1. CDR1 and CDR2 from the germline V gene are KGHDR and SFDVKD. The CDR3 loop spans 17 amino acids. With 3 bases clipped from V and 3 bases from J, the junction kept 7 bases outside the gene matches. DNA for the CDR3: TGTGCCACCAGTGATCTATACGGGACAGGGCACACCGGGGAGCTGTTTTTT. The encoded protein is CATSDLYGTGHTGELFF.

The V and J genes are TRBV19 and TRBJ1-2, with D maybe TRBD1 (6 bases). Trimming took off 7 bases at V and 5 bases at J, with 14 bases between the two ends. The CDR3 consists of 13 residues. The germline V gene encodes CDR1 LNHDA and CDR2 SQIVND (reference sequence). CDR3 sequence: CASNKQGVYGYTF. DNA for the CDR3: TGTGCCAGTAACAAACAGGGCGTATATGGCTACACCTTC. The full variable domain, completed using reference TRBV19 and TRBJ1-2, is DGGITQSPKYLFRKEGQNVTLSCEQNLNHDAMYWYRQDPGQGLRLIYYSQIVNDFQKGDIAEGYSVSREKKESFPLTVTSAQKNPTAFYLCASNKQGVYGYTFGSGTRLTVV.

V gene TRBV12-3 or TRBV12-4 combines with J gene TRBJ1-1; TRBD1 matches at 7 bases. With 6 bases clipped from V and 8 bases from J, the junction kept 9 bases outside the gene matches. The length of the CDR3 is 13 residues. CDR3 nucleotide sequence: TGTGCCAGCAGGTACCCGGGACAGCGGGAAGCTTTCTTT. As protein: CASRYPGQREAFF.